The entry below describes one T cell receptor (beta chain). Germline V gene sequence: CDR1 WNHNN, CDR2 SYGVQD (reference sequence). This CDR3 contains 16 residues. J lost 0 bases, V lost 9 bases, and 13 bases had no gene match. This entry belongs to a study of blood T cell repertoires in COVID-19. As for the study in general: Samples came from the United States, Italy and Spain, spanning acute and convalescent COVID-19. T cells, B-cell-depleted T cells, or PBMCs supplied cDNA or gDNA.

Seattle's cohort entered during active infection and was followed longitudinally. Original methodology: Cell counts per sample came from amplifying reference gene primers. Sequenced by immunoSEQ multiplex PCR; TCRdb stores in-frame clones only, minus some. V and J calls plus clone size are reproduced from that table; the DNA served to infer D and trimming. Counted here are tens of thousands of clones, approximately 86% occurring once; the ten biggest clones make up roughly 8.2%. The clonotype was recovered from a man aged 55 to 70 with COVID-19, enrolled during active disease. The chain carries TRBV10-1 and TRBJ1-1, with 7 bases that match TRBD1. Sequencing input: peripheral blood. This chain's CDR3 is CARPRARQGLNTEAFF. Written as DNA, the CDR3 is TGCGCCAGGCCCCGAGCCAGACAGGGCCTGAACACTGAAGCTTTCTTT.